The present T cell receptor beta chain was sequenced within a study of tumor-infiltrating lymphocytes in primary liver carcinoma. Using a constant-region primer together with ProtoScript II reverse transcriptase, TCR beta cDNA was made from about 490 ng of total RNA. Employing slightly modified ARM-PCR, three nested multiplex PCR rounds were run, and these gave rise to the TCR beta libraries. PCR rounds one and two used TRBV1-TRBV30 forward primers with a C-beta reverse primer for about 11 cycles each. Using its own MiXCR run on the multiplex PCR reads, TCRdb lists one record per CDR3 protein. The sample consists of around 330,000 distinct CDR3 sequences, around 50% of them appearing once. The CDR3 runs to 14 residues. Germline V gene data show CDR1 as MNHEY and CDR2 as SVGEGT. Germline DNA was also extracted, and blood RNA was taken from unsorted whole blood. About this clonotype: A much larger clone differs from this one at a single base, so this may be a read error.

The sample taken for sequencing was peripheral blood. This receptor was taken from a woman younger than 45 with primary liver carcinoma and hepatitis B virus infection. V is TRBV6-2 or TRBV6-3 and J is TRBJ2-5; D may be TRBD1 or TRBD2 (5 bases each). This chain's CDR3 is CANSYRDAQETQYF. CDR3 nucleotide sequence: TGTGCCAACAGTTACCGGGACGCACAAGAGACCCAGTACTTC.